Each of the 29 T cell receptor beta chains below was sequenced from the same sample in a study of T cells in Graves' hyperthyroidism and ophthalmopathy. Amplified TCR beta CDR3 regions derived from RNA transcripts. When the TCR CDR3 underwent first-round RT-PCR, the HTBI primer set was used. Each CDR3 protein gets one entry after TCRdb re-called the multiplex PCR reads with MiXCR. The sample includes roughly 500,000 distinct CDR3 sequences, 15% to 20% of them seen just once. Sequenced sample: blood. The source is a woman aged 25 to 39 with Graves' ophthalmopathy.

This clonotype was seen a few times. This chain joins TRBV2 and TRBJ1-2; D not certain. The length of the CDR3 is 12 residues. Germline CDR1 and CDR2: SNHLY and FYNNEI. V was clipped by 8 bases and J by 4 bases, with 11 bases between them. The CDR3 sequence: CASVESIYGYTF. The CDR3 DNA reads as TGTGCCAGCGTTGAGAGCATCTATGGCTACACCTTC.

V and J are TRBV20-1 and TRBJ2-3; TRBD2 matches 9 bases. Trimming at V came to 3 bases and at J to 5 bases, leaving 12 bases not matched to a gene. This CDR3 is 16 amino acids long. Germline V gives CDR1 DFQATT, CDR2 SNEGSKA (reference sequence). In DNA form, the CDR3 reads TGCAGTGCTAGCAGTTTGTTGCGGGAGGGCCAAGATACGCAGTATTTT. Translation gives CSASSLLREGQDTQYF.

The rearrangement uses TRBV11-2 and TRBJ2-1; D is perhaps TRBD1 (6 bases). Germline CDR1 and CDR2: SGHAT and FQNNGV. This CDR3 is built from 15 residues. Trimming took 1 base from V and 8 from J, leaving 15 bases between them. CDR3 sequence: CASSLAAGVRDEQFF. The CDR3 region has the DNA TGTGCCAGCAGCTTAGCCGCAGGGGTTAGAGATGAGCAGTTCTTC.

This clonotype has a count of ten or more. The genes are TRBV6-4 and TRBJ2-1, with 7 nucleotides matching TRBD2. V gave up 5 bases and J gave up 6 bases; unmatched junction bases: 10. Germline V gene lookup returns CDR1 MRHNA and CDR2 SNTAGT. The CDR3 spans 15 residues. CDR3 coding DNA: TGTGCCAGCAGTCGGGTCGGCGGGAGCTCCAATGAGCAGTTCTTC. This codes for CASSRVGGSSNEQFF.

The rearrangement links TRBV12-3 or TRBV12-4 to TRBJ1-2; possibly TRBD1 for D (5 bases). V lost 6 bases, J lost 5 bases, and 16 bases lay in between. CDR3 length equals 14 residues. CDR3 region: CASSPAVGDYGYTF. The CDR3 bases are TGTGCCAGCAGCCCTGCTGTAGGGGATTATGGCTACACCTTC.

This clonotype was seen a handful of times. The genes are TRBV11-2 and TRBJ2-1; D unclear. This CDR3 has 17 amino acids. V gave up 3 bases and J gave up 0 bases, with 15 bases separating them. Germline V gene sequence: CDR1 SGHAT, CDR2 FQNNGV. CDR3 in amino acids: CASSFGFGGHSYNEQFF. The DNA of the CDR3 is TGTGCCAGCAGCTTTGGGTTCGGTGGGCACTCCTACAATGAGCAGTTCTTC.

This clonotype was recorded at least ten times. The chain employs TRBV27 and TRBJ2-7; a possible D gene is TRBD2 (5 bases). Between the trimmed V and J ends, which lost 5 bases and 6 bases, there was a span of 23 bases. Germline V gene sequence: CDR1 MNHEY, CDR2 SMNVEV (reference sequence). The CDR3 loop spans 16 amino acids. CDR3 sequence (DNA): TGTGCCAGCAGTCAGCCTGCCGGGAAACCCATCCGCGAGCAGTACTTC. Translated, it gives CASSQPAGKPIREQYF.

This clonotype was counted between two and nine times. The J gene is TRBJ2-7, the V gene TRBV12-3 or TRBV12-4; 8 bases match TRBD1. The CDR3 sequence is 14 residues long. V lost 5 bases and J lost 0; bases outside the gene matches: 3. For the CDR3, the DNA is TGTGCCAGCAGTGCAGGGGGCAGCTCCTACGAGCAGTACTTC. Translation: CASSAGGSSYEQYF.

This clonotype showed up many times. The chain links TRBV3-1 to TRBJ2-3, with 7 bases matching TRBD2. The germline V gene encodes CDR1 LGHDT and CDR2 YNNKEL (reference sequence). Trimming took 4 bases from V and 5 from J; bases not matched to a gene: 9. The CDR3 runs 15 residues. CDR3 nucleotides: TGTGCCAGCAGCCCTCTTCGCGGGAGTGGAGATACGCAGTATTTT. Encoded protein: CASSPLRGSGDTQYF.

The sample holds many counts of this clonotype. The rearrangement joins TRBV18 to TRBJ1-4; D may be TRBD1 (5 bases). This CDR3 contains 13 residues. Germline V gene data show CDR1 as KGHSH and CDR2 as LQKENI. V was trimmed by 3 bases and J by 6 bases, leaving 8 bases between them. In DNA form, the CDR3 reads TGTGCCAGCTCACCTGGGACGGATGAAAAACTGTTTTTT. Its protein product is CASSPGTDEKLFF. Drawing the rest from reference TRBV18 and TRBJ1-4, the complete variable domain is NAGVMQNPRHLVRRRGQEARLRCSPMKGHSHVYWYRQLPEEGLKFMVYLQKENIIDESGMPKERFSAEFPKEGPSILRIQQVVRGDSAAYFCASSPGTDEKLFFGSGTQLSVL.

The chain recombines TRBV20-1 with TRBJ2-3, with 7 bases lining up with TRBD2. This CDR3 is 13 amino acids long. Trimming at V came to 8 bases and at J to 4 bases, leaving 9 bases not matched to a gene. The germline V gene has CDR1 DFQATT and CDR2 SNEGSKA (reference sequence). The CDR3 bases are TGCAGTTGGGAGGGAGGGCCCGCAGATACGCAGTATTTT. Its translation is CSWEGGPADTQYF.

Ten or more counts support this clonotype. The chain has TRBV7-8 and TRBJ2-7, with 8 bases fitting TRBD2. The V and J ends lost 0 bases and 2 bases, in that order; junction bases with no gene match: 12. The CDR3 sequence is 18 residues long. The germline V gene has CDR1 SGHVS and CDR2 FQNEAQ. The CDR3 bases are TGTGCCAGCAGCTTAGCCAGAATCCTAGCGGGCAGAACCTACGAGCAGTACTTC. This encodes CASSLARILAGRTYEQYF.

This clonotype was counted between two and nine times. This chain uses TRBV10-3 with TRBJ2-3; a weak D match, TRBD1 (5 bases). CDR1 and CDR2 from the germline V gene are ENHRY and SYGVKD. Trimming took off 6 bases at V and 2 bases at J, with 6 bases between the two ends. The CDR3 has 12 residues. The chain's CDR3 is CAIRDNTDTQYF. Written as DNA, the CDR3 is TGTGCCATCAGGGACAACACAGATACGCAGTATTTT.

There are a few counts of this clonotype. The CDR3 loop reads CASTEGARTEAFF. The CDR3 DNA reads as TGTGCCAGTACTGAGGGGGCTAGGACTGAAGCTTTCTTT. The genes are TRBV19 and TRBJ1-1; the match to TRBD1 covers 7 bases. The CDR3 extends over 13 amino acids. Germline CDR1 and CDR2: LNHDA and SQIVND (reference sequence). V dropped 7 bases and J dropped 5; count of bases not matched to a gene: 7.

This clonotype was detected many times. The chain carries TRBV20-1 and TRBJ2-3; D might be TRBD1 (6 bases). Germline V gives CDR1 DFQATT, CDR2 SNEGSKA (reference sequence). The CDR3 covers 17 residues. Trimming took off 0 bases at V and 4 bases at J, with 20 bases between the two ends. CDR3 DNA: TGCAGTGCTAGAGATCCTACGGCAGGGGCTGTGTCAGATACGCAGTATTTT. Translating it yields CSARDPTAGAVSDTQYF.

This sequence joins TRBV20-1 and TRBJ2-7, with D tentatively TRBD1 or TRBD2 (5 bases each). V was clipped by 6 bases and J by 2 bases, with 17 bases between them. The length of the CDR3 is 14 residues. Germline V gene data show CDR1 as DFQATT and CDR2 as SNEGSKA (reference sequence). The CDR3 reads CSADGTLDPYEQYF. The CDR3, as DNA: TGCAGTGCAGACGGGACCCTGGACCCCTACGAGCAGTACTTC.

This clonotype was found many times. In DNA, the CDR3 is TGTGCCAGCAGCCGCAGACTAGCGGGATCCTACGAGCAGTACTTC. Its translation is CASSRRLAGSYEQYF. V gene TRBV7-2 combines with J gene TRBJ2-7, with 11 bases that match TRBD2. From germline, CDR1 is SGHTA and CDR2 FQGNSA. The CDR3 sequence is 15 residues long. V shed 5 bases, J shed 1 base, and the junction held 4 bases outside the gene matches.

The CDR3 DNA follows: TGTGCCAGCAGCTTAGACGGGACGGACACCGGGGAGCTGTTTTTT. It translates to CASSLDGTDTGELFF. The V gene is TRBV11-3, the J gene TRBJ2-2, with D possibly being TRBD1 or TRBD2 (5 bases each). The CDR3 runs to 15 residues. The germline gives CDR1 SGHNT, CDR2 YENEEA. V lost 0 bases to trimming and J lost 3 bases, with 8 bases between them.

This clonotype has ten or more counts. The chain recombines TRBV27 with TRBJ2-3; 8 positions agree with TRBD1. CDR3 length equals 14 residues. V was pared by 3 bases and J by 3 bases, with 2 bases of the junction left unmatched. CDR1 is MNHEY and CDR2 is SMNVEV in the germline V gene (reference sequence). The DNA for the CDR3 is TGTGCCAGCAGTTTGGGACAGGATACAGATACGCAGTATTTT. As protein: CASSLGQDTDTQYF.

This clonotype was found many times. This chain connects TRBV28 to TRBJ1-3; weak D call: TRBD1 (6 bases). The germline CDR1 and CDR2 sequences are MDHEN and SYDVKM. This CDR3 has 14 residues. Trimming pared 6 bases from V and 4 bases from J, leaving 13 bases between. CDR3 residues: CASSPRGGGNTIYF. CDR3 in DNA: TGTGCCAGCAGCCCCCGAGGGGGAGGAAACACCATATATTTT.

This clonotype appeared a few times. This sequence joins TRBV19 and TRBJ1-2; D ambiguous. V lost 1 base and J 3 bases, leaving 12 bases between the germline ends. The CDR3 is 15 amino acids. Germline CDR1 is LNHDA and CDR2 is SQIVND (reference sequence). CDR3 sequence: CASSIVEDSYYGYTF. Here the CDR3 DNA reads TGTGCCAGTAGTATAGTGGAGGACTCCTACTATGGCTACACCTTC. The variable domain in full, with the rest retrieved from reference TRBV19 and TRBJ1-2, is DGGITQSPKYLFRKEGQNVTLSCEQNLNHDAMYWYRQDPGQGLRLIYYSQIVNDFQKGDIAEGYSVSREKKESFPLTVTSAQKNPTAFYLCASSIVEDSYYGYTFGSGTRLTVV.

This clonotype was detected once. The chain carries TRBV3-1 and TRBJ2-7; 12 bases line up with TRBD2. The CDR3 extends over 19 amino acids. V trimming: 0 bases; J trimming: 6 bases; junction bases outside the gene matches: 15. In germline, CDR1 is LGHDT, CDR2 YNNKEL (reference sequence). This CDR3 is CASSQDRTRTSGKDFEQYF. For the CDR3, the DNA is TGTGCCAGCAGCCAAGATAGGACCCGGACTAGCGGGAAGGACTTCGAGCAGTACTTC.

At least ten counts were recorded for this clonotype. The genes are TRBV7-9 and TRBJ2-7; the match to TRBD2 covers 8 bases. Trimming took 1 base from V and 0 from J; bases not matched to a gene: 8. The CDR3 totals 17 residues. Per germline, CDR1 SEHNR and CDR2 FQNEAQ (reference sequence). CDR3 sequence reads: CASSLGLTGTSSYEQYF. CDR3 sequence (DNA): TGTGCCAGCAGCTTAGGGTTGACGGGGACTAGCTCCTACGAGCAGTACTTC.

The chain employs TRBV24-1 and TRBJ2-5; 9 positions agree with TRBD1. CDR1 is KGHDR and CDR2 is SFDVKD in the germline V gene. J gave up 5 bases and V 4 bases, and 10 bases lay outside the gene matches. The CDR3 loop spans 16 amino acids. The CDR3 protein is CATSEATGGVGETQYF. The CDR3 DNA sequence: TGTGCCACCAGTGAGGCTACAGGGGGCGTCGGCGAGACCCAGTACTTC.

In this sample, this clonotype turned up many times. The chain uses TRBV6-1 and TRBJ2-7, with D unclear. CDR1 is MNHNS, CDR2 SASEGT, per germline. V was clipped by 10 bases and J by 4 bases, with 14 bases between them. The CDR3 runs to 12 residues. The CDR3 DNA reads as TGTGCCACCTCCGTGGCCCTTTACGAGCAGTACTTC. Its protein is CATSVALYEQYF.

This clonotype occurred a few times. This chain connects TRBV7-2 to TRBJ2-1; D is unclear. In germline, CDR1 is SGHTA, CDR2 FQGNSA. V was clipped by 5 bases and J by 8 bases, with 13 bases between them. The CDR3 runs 13 residues. The CDR3 spells CASSALSRDEQFF. The CDR3, as DNA: TGTGCCAGCAGCGCCCTATCCCGAGATGAGCAGTTCTTC.

The CDR3: CSARGQSGNTIYF. CDR3 in DNA: TGCAGTGCTAGAGGACAGTCTGGAAACACCATATATTTT. This chain links TRBV20-1 with TRBJ1-3; TRBD1 is a possible D gene (5 bases). The germline gives CDR1 DFQATT, CDR2 SNEGSKA (reference sequence). V dropped 1 base and J dropped 1 base, with 5 bases sitting between them. The CDR3 has 13 residues.

The table lists this clonotype with a count of one. The CDR3 DNA follows: TGTGCCAGCAGTTATCCGTGCACTTGGGACAGGGGGTTCGAGCAGTACTTC. It encodes CASSYPCTWDRGFEQYF. The V call is TRBV6-5, the J call TRBJ2-7, with TRBD1 matching 11 bases. J was trimmed by 6 bases and V by 3 bases; bases with no gene match: 13. The CDR3 length is 17 residues. Germline V gene sequence: CDR1 MNHEY, CDR2 SVGAGI.

This clonotype was found a few times. A much more abundant neighbour one base away suggests this may be a read error. This chain uses TRBV28 with TRBJ2-1; 11 bases align to TRBD2. The length of the CDR3 is 14 residues. Germline V gene lookup returns CDR1 MDHEN and CDR2 SYDVKM. CDR3: CACRVAGGGNEQFF. The DNA of the CDR3 is TGTGCCTGCAGGGTAGCGGGAGGGGGCAATGAGCAGTTCTTC.